Included here is one T cell receptor beta chain sequence, with context. This clone has only one observation. The specificity of this receptor is unknown. Qualities for individual bases were not recorded, and no much larger clone is one base off. The immunoSEQ Assay, a bias-controlled multiplex PCR, was used to amplify TCRbeta CDR3 regions from genomic DNA. From the authors' description of their analysis: Within the assay, amplification of reference gene primers was used to estimate how many nucleated cells each sample contained. To quantify the absolute abundance of each unique TCRbeta CDR3 rearrangement, sequence reads were collapsed and filtered. For each sample, productive Simpson clonality was calculated as the square root of Simpson's diversity index over productive rearrangements. TCRdb holds this immuneACCESS table with in-frame rearrangements only. Some clones are missing; in checked studies, unresolved V genes explain under half, and the rest has no known cause. V, J and clone size were drawn from that table, and D and trimming were deduced from the DNA. The sample contains about 160,000 clones, 60% to 85% of them found a single time. Around 8% of the sample is in the top ten clones.

Based on the germline V gene, the CDR1 and CDR2 sequences are MDHEN and SYDVKM. Reading from cysteine to phenylalanine, the CDR3 counts 14 amino acids. The sequence is cut down to CDR3 DNA, 42 bases in frame from base 1. Relative to germline, V is 8 bases shorter and J is 0 bases shorter, with 14 bases between their ends. The data are from a study of blood T cell repertoires in COVID-19 (dated by TCRdb to 2018 to 2021). For the wider study: The collaborator samples originated in the United States, Italy and Spain and spanned the acute and convalescent phases of COVID-19. The material from the prospective study consisted of cDNA or gDNA derived from T cells, B-cell-depleted T cells, or PBMCs. The dataset comprised deeply sampled blood TCRbeta repertoires from subjects exposed to, actively infected with, or recovered from COVID-19. The repertoires were released in a freely available public database intended as a resource for research on the immune response to SARS-CoV-2. Samples were obtained from the ongoing ImmuneRACE study (first 160 participants) and from about 1,300 subjects provided by 6 global collaborators. Sample metadata almost always included a de-identified subject ID, COVID-19 status, age in years and sex. HLA class I and class II types, where available, came from metadata supplied by the sample provider rather than from assay-based typing. Broader findings and caveats from the paper: The amount of clinical and demographic metadata varied by source and participant and was provided uncurated.

One collaborating source in Seattle enrolled patients during active infection and followed them longitudinally through the course of disease. Whole blood was collected in K2EDTA tubes by collaborating institutions according to the institutions' own protocols. For TCRbeta analysis, collaborator samples were shipped as frozen whole blood, as isolated PBMCs, or as DNA extracted from either sample type. The sequence derives from a woman between 55 and 75 years old with COVID-19, enrolled during active disease. What was sequenced was peripheral blood. This sequence uses TRBV28 and TRBJ2-7; the D gene is unclear. The CDR3 corresponds to CASATTGSSYEQYF. In nucleotide form, the sequence is TGTGCCAGCGCAACTACCGGGTCCTCCTACGAGCAGTACTTC.